Sequencing of this T cell receptor (beta chain) was carried out in a study of blood T cell repertoires in COVID-19. Study-level background: COVID-19 samples collected from the United States, Italy and Spain covered acute and convalescent phases. Sample material is recorded as cDNA or gDNA derived from T cells, B-cell-depleted T cells, or PBMCs.

V lost 4 bases and J lost 4, with 13 bases in between. CDR3 length: 15 amino acids. Germline loops: CDR1 MNHEY, CDR2 SVGAGI. Original methodology: Estimation of nucleated cell counts relied on the amplification of reference gene primers. Method: immunoSEQ multiplex PCR; TCRdb's copy keeps in-frame clones and lacks some. D and trimming come from the DNA, and the V and J calls and clone size come from that table. The sample lists about 120,000 clones; approximately 80% were seen once. The V and J genes are TRBV6-5 and TRBJ2-2; no reliable D call. This receptor was obtained from a man between 65 and 85 years old with acute or convalescent COVID-19. Material: peripheral blood. The chain's CDR3 is CASSFDTLITGELFF. The CDR3 bases are TGTGCCAGCAGTTTTGACACATTAATCACCGGGGAGCTGTTTTTT.